This T cell receptor (beta chain) was captured in a study of patients and donors after allogeneic stem cell transplantation. TCRdb analysed the RT-PCR reads with MiXCR anew, one entry per CDR3 protein. The table includes more than 850,000 distinct CDR3 sequences, roughly 18% detected once. V gave up 5 bases and J gave up 6 bases, with 11 bases separating them. Germline assignment: CDR1 SEHNR and CDR2 FQNEAQ (reference sequence). The CDR3 loop spans 13 amino acids. This clonotype was detected a few times. The chain employs TRBV7-9 and TRBJ2-1; D is possibly TRBD2 (5 bases). The clonotype comes from a human donor who was either an allogeneic HSCT recipient or a stem cell or donor lymphocyte infusion donor (not recorded which). It is not recorded whose cells these are; they may come from a transplant donor. The sequenced sample consisted of blood, either unsorted or a sorted T cell fraction (not recorded which). CDR3: CASSPVLANEQFF. The DNA of the CDR3 is TGTGCCAGCAGCCCCGTGCTAGCCAATGAGCAGTTCTTC.